This T cell receptor beta chain originates from a study of blood T cells in healthy people across ages. Total RNA amounts of at least 6 micrograms were extracted per sample. A second PCR of roughly 7 to 11 cycles used a sample-barcoded 5' primer and a J-beta primer mix. TCRdb processed the 5' RACE reads anew with MiXCR; each CDR3 protein has one entry. Here the sample spans hundreds of thousands of distinct CDR3 sequences, 20% to 25% being singletons. Whole-study findings and limits: Among T cells, TCR beta diversity per million cells dropped roughly linearly as age rose. Both naive CD4+ cell counts and diversity were greater in long-lived donors than in aged donors.

For this clonotype: The antigen is not known.

The receptor comes from a man in his 70s in good health. The source material was blood.

The CDR3 loop is CASSLVSRSTNEKLFF. The CDR3 nucleotides read TGTGCCAGCAGCTTAGTTTCGAGGTCAACTAATGAAAAACTGTTTTTT. The rearrangement links TRBV7-2 to TRBJ1-4; D not certain. The CDR3 length is 16 residues. V shed 1 base and J shed 0 bases, with 9 bases lying between them. Germline V lookup: CDR1 SGHTA, CDR2 FQGNSA. The full variable domain, in which reference TRBV7-2 and TRBJ1-4 provide the parts outside the CDR3, is GAGVSQSPSNKVTEKGKDVELRCDPISGHTALYWYRQSLGQGLEFLIYFQGNSAPDKSGLPSDRFSAERTGGSVSTLTIQRTQQEDSAVYLCASSLVSRSTNEKLFFGSGTQLSVL.